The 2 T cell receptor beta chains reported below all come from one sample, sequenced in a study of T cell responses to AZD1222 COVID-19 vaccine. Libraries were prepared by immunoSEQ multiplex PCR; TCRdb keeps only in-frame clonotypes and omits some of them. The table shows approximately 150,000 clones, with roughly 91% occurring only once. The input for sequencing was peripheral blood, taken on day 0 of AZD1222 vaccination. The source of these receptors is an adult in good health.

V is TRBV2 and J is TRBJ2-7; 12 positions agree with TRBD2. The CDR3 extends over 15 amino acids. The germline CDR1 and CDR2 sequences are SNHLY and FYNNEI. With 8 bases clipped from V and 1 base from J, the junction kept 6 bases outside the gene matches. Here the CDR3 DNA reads TGTGCCAGCGGGGGGACTAGCGGGCGATCCTACGAGCAGTACTTC. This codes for CASGGTSGRSYEQYF.

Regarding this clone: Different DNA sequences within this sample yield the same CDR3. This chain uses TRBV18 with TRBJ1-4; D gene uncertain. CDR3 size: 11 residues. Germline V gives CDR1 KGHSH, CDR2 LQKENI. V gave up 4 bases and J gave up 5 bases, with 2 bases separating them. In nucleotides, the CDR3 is TGTGCCAGCTCACTGAATGAAAAACTGTTTTTT. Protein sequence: CASSLNEKLFF. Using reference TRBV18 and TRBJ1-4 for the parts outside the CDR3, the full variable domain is NAGVMQNPRHLVRRRGQEARLRCSPMKGHSHVYWYRQLPEEGLKFMVYLQKENIIDESGMPKERFSAEFPKEGPSILRIQQVVRGDSAAYFCASSLNEKLFFGSGTQLSVL.